This note documents a single T cell receptor beta chain sequence. This sample stems from a study of graft-versus-host responses after intestinal transplantation. V lost 0 bases to trimming and J lost 5 bases, with 16 bases between them. The CDR3 consists of 16 residues. CDR1 is SEHNR, CDR2 FQNEAQ, per germline (reference sequence). Produced via immunoSEQ multiplex PCR; TCRdb's table is partial and in-frame only. Here the sample spans 55,000 to 70,000 clones, 90% to 95% being singletons. The source was PBMCs, collected around 120 days after intestinal transplantation. The chain uses TRBV7-9 and TRBJ2-5; D is perhaps TRBD2 (5 bases). This sequence was found in a human patient who received an intestinal transplant, so some T cells may come from the graft donor. As DNA, the CDR3 is TGTGCCAGCAGCTTAGCCGACTATCCAGCATGGGAGACCCAGTACTTC. Translated, it gives CASSLADYPAWETQYF.